There are a few counts of the clone carrying this T cell receptor beta chain. Only in-frame clones appear in the TCRdb table, and some are missing; sequencing was by immunoSEQ multiplex PCR. The data show about 7,500 clones, about 60% seen once. These data come from a study of tumor-infiltrating lymphocytes in localized non-small cell lung cancer. The CDR3 contains 13 residues. Germline V CDR1 and CDR2: MNHEY, SMNVEV (reference sequence). The V gene lost 5 bases and the J gene lost 8 bases, with 16 bases spanning the gap. Sample: uninvolved lung tissue not adjacent to the tumor. The receptor comes from a human donor with non-small cell lung cancer. The genes are TRBV27 and TRBJ2-7; D remains ambiguous. CDR3 amino acids: CASSPRQRVKQYF. CDR3 sequence (DNA): TGTGCCAGCAGTCCCCGACAACGAGTCAAGCAGTACTTC.